Following are 9 T cell receptor beta chains from one sample sequenced in a study of beta chain features in type 1 diabetes (dated by TCRdb to between 2017 and 2018). These receptors have no known antigen. The receptor library was made with the immunoSEQ multiplex PCR assay. The entire isolated RNA was reverse transcribed using the High Capacity cDNA Reverse Transcription Kit, and thus expressed TCRB transcripts were sequenced. TCRdb took this table from immuneACCESS and kept in-frame rearrangements with V and J called. Such tables lack part of the clones; where checked against another copy, unresolved V genes explain under half of the gap, and the rest is unexplained. The sample table contains about 710,000 clones; only one count was recorded for about 14% of them. Of the sample, 0.03% to 0.04% falls within the top ten clones. Summary of the overall study and its limitations: A moderate but significant shortening of TCRB CDR3 length was observed in type 1 diabetes patients in all four CD4+ subsets.

The specimen was naive CD4+ T cells from blood. This specimen's cell subset or site label, per the study, means: true naive CD4+ T cells. These receptor sequences come from a man aged 18 to 35 with type 1 diabetes.

The chain employs TRBV7-2 and TRBJ2-2; D is possibly TRBD2 (6 bases). CDR1 and CDR2 from the germline V gene are SGHTA and FQGNSA. Trimming removed 5 bases at V and 9 bases at J, with 13 bases between. This CDR3 region has 13 residues. CDR3: CASSLQEGRELFF. The CDR3 region has the DNA TGTGCCAGCAGCCTCCAGGAGGGGCGGGAGCTGTTTTTT.

The rearrangement links TRBV9 to TRBJ1-1, with TRBD1 matching 7 bases. This CDR3 has 15 residues. Germline trimming cut 0 bases from V and 0 bases from J; bases unmatched to any gene: 2. CDR1 is SGDLS, CDR2 YYNGEE, per germline. Here the CDR3 reads CASSVGDRMNTEAFF. CDR3 sequence (DNA): TGTGCCAGCAGCGTAGGGGACAGAATGAACACTGAAGCTTTCTTT.

The chain is built from TRBV2 and TRBJ2-1, with D hard to call. CDR1 is SNHLY, CDR2 FYNNEI, per germline. CDR3 length equals 11 residues. V lost 1 base to trimming and J lost 12 bases, with 7 bases between them. This chain's CDR3 is CASSEEALQFF. CDR3 nucleotides: TGTGCCAGCAGTGAAGAGGCTCTGCAGTTCTTC.

This clone was observed a handful of times. The V and J genes are TRBV5-1 and TRBJ2-3; tentative D call: TRBD2 (6 bases). V lost 0 bases, J lost 6 bases, and 8 bases lay in between. In germline, CDR1 is SGHRS, CDR2 YFSETQ. This CDR3 has 13 residues. This chain's CDR3 is CASSLERADTQYF. The CDR3 nucleotides read TGCGCCAGCAGCTTGGAGCGGGCCGATACGCAGTATTTT. Full variable domain (outside the CDR3, taken from reference TRBV5-1 and TRBJ2-3): KAGVTQTPRYLIKTRGQQVTLSCSPISGHRSVSWYQQTPGQGLQFLFEYFSETQRNKGNFPGRFSGRQFSNSRSEMNVSTLELGDSALYLCASSLERADTQYFGPGTRLTVL.

In this sample, this clone turned up a few times. The V call is TRBV30, the J call TRBJ2-2; TRBD2 matches at 7 bases. The CDR3 covers 12 residues. Germline CDR1 and CDR2: GTSNPN and SVGIG (reference sequence). J gave up 7 bases and V 8 bases, and 7 bases lay outside the gene matches. CDR3 coding DNA: TGTGCCCCACTGGGGAGGGACGGGGAGCTGTTTTTT. As protein: CAPLGRDGELFF.

This clone was picked up a small number of times. The chain uses TRBV28 and TRBJ1-5; TRBD1 matches at 7 bases. After removal of 7 bases from V and 4 bases from J, the junction contained 19 bases not matched to a gene. This CDR3 region has 18 residues. Looked up from germline, CDR1 is MDHEN and CDR2 is SYDVKM. This chain's CDR3 is CASTSDRTGWAGNQPQHF. The DNA for the CDR3 is TGTGCCAGCACTTCTGATCGGACAGGTTGGGCTGGGAATCAGCCCCAGCATTTT.

Only a few counts were recorded for this clone. V and J are TRBV6-1 and TRBJ1-2; D unresolved. V was trimmed by 5 bases and J by 2 bases, leaving 9 bases between them. CDR3 length equals 13 residues. Germline CDR1 MNHNS, CDR2 SASEGT. The CDR3 region is CASSREVNYGYTF. The DNA for the CDR3 is TGTGCCAGCAGTAGGGAAGTGAACTATGGCTACACCTTC.

Comment on this clone: This sequence may be a read error, since a much larger clone differs from it by one base. The same CDR3 can be traced to other DNA sequences in this sample. This CDR3 is CASSLGTDTQYF. CDR3 DNA sequence: TGTGCCAGCAGCTTGGGCACAGATACGCAGTATTTT. The V gene is TRBV7-9, the J gene TRBJ2-3; unclear D gene. Germline lookup yields CDR1 SEHNR and CDR2 FQNEAQ (reference sequence). The V gene lost 3 bases and the J gene lost 1 base, with 2 bases spanning the gap. This CDR3 contains 12 residues.

V and J are TRBV30 and TRBJ2-7; D gene unclear. CDR1 is GTSNPN, CDR2 SVGIG, per germline (reference sequence). The length of the CDR3 is 13 residues. The ends were cut back, 0 bases at V and 4 bases at J, with 10 bases in the middle. The CDR3 nucleotides are TGTGCCTGGAGTGTGATCCACGAATACGAGCAGTACTTC. Its translation is CAWSVIHEYEQYF. The complete variable domain, with remaining parts taken from reference TRBV30 and TRBJ2-7, reads SQTIHQWPATLVQPVGSPLSLECTVEGTSNPNLYWYRQAAGRGLQLLFYSVGIGQISSEVPQNLSASRPQDRQFILSSKKLLLSDSGFYLCAWSVIHEYEQYFGPGTRLTVT.